This passage covers 27 T cell receptor beta chains from one sample sequenced in a study of radiation and T cells in renal cell carcinoma. Assay used: immunoSEQ multiplex PCR; TCRdb lists only in-frame clones, some missing. The repertoire has around 75,000 clones, roughly 87% of them found once; the top ten carry approximately 5%. As for time point: blood 2 weeks post-SBRT. Sample treatment: 15 Gy SBRT to primary tumor, nephrectomy 4 weeks later. The starting material was blood, obtained from a patient whose treatment included radiotherapy and nephrectomy. These receptors were obtained from a man in his 60s with renal cell carcinoma.

The V gene is TRBV18, the J gene TRBJ2-7; 10 bases match TRBD1. This CDR3 spans 14 amino acids. Trimming cost V 3 bases and J 7 bases; bases outside gene matches: 6. Germline CDR1 KGHSH, CDR2 LQKENI. The CDR3 coding sequence is TGTGCCAGCTCACCTTTGACAGGGGGCGTGGAGCAGTACTTC. Translation: CASSPLTGGVEQYF. The complete variable domain, with remaining parts taken from reference TRBV18 and TRBJ2-7, reads NAGVMQNPRHLVRRRGQEARLRCSPMKGHSHVYWYRQLPEEGLKFMVYLQKENIIDESGMPKERFSAEFPKEGPSILRIQQVVRGDSAAYFCASSPLTGGVEQYFGPGTRLTVT.

The chain recombines TRBV7-2 with TRBJ1-2; possibly TRBD1 for D (6 bases). Looked up from germline, CDR1 is SGHTA and CDR2 is FQGNSA. Trimming removed 3 bases at V and 5 bases at J, with 13 bases between. This CDR3 is 14 amino acids long. CDR3 DNA: TGTGCCAGCAGCTTGGCCCTAGGGGGGTATGGCTACACCTTC. This codes for CASSLALGGYGYTF.

The chain recombines TRBV4-2 with TRBJ1-1; D ambiguous. V lost 4 bases, J lost 1 base, and 13 bases lay in between. Per germline, CDR1 LGHNA and CDR2 YNFKEQ. CDR3 length: 15 amino acids. The CDR3 loop is CASSLLAGPNTEAFF. In DNA form, the CDR3 reads TGTGCCAGCAGCCTGCTCGCGGGTCCGAACACTGAAGCTTTCTTT.

This CDR3 is CASSSGTSVFVHNEQFF. CDR3 DNA: TGTGCCAGCAGCTCCGGGACTAGCGTATTCGTCCACAATGAGCAGTTCTTC. The rearrangement uses TRBV11-2 and TRBJ2-1, with 10 bases lining up with TRBD2. V lost 4 bases to trimming and J lost 5 bases; unmatched junction nucleotides: 11. CDR1 is SGHAT, CDR2 FQNNGV, per germline. The CDR3 is 17 amino acids.

The rearrangement uses TRBV19 and TRBJ1-5, with 8 positions matching TRBD1. Germline CDR1 LNHDA, CDR2 SQIVND (reference sequence). The CDR3 spans 16 residues. The trim removed 2 bases at V and 1 base at J, leaving 4 bases unmatched. The CDR3 region is CASSIQGAISNQPQHF. The CDR3 bases are TGTGCCAGTAGTATACAGGGGGCGATAAGCAATCAGCCCCAGCATTTT.

The chain is built from TRBV2 and TRBJ1-1; D is uncertain. CDR1 is SNHLY and CDR2 is FYNNEI in the germline V gene. The CDR3 is 14 residues long. Trimming shortened V by 8 bases and J by 2 bases, and 15 bases separated the two germline ends. CDR3 nucleotide sequence: TGTGCCAGCCCAGTGCGTCGGGGTAACACTGAAGCTTTCTTT. Its translation: CASPVRRGNTEAFF.

The rearrangement joins TRBV4-1 to TRBJ2-2, with a tentative D call TRBD2 (6 bases). Germline CDR1 is MGHRA and CDR2 is YSYEKL. V dropped 4 bases and J dropped 1 base, with 13 bases sitting between them. The CDR3 loop spans 16 amino acids. In DNA form, the CDR3 reads TGCGCCAGCAGCCCCTTTCGGGGAGGGAACACCGGGGAGCTGTTTTTT. This sequence encodes CASSPFRGGNTGELFF.

J is TRBJ2-7 and V is TRBV27; maybe TRBD2 (6 bases). The CDR3 is 14 residues long. Trimming pared 3 bases from V and 0 bases from J, leaving 9 bases between. The V gene's germline CDR1 is MNHEY and CDR2 SMNVEV (reference sequence). As DNA, the CDR3 is TGTGCCAGCAGTTTTGGGCGGGACTCCTACGAGCAGTACTTC. Its protein product is CASSFGRDSYEQYF.

This clone appeared a single time. The genes are TRBV7-9 and TRBJ1-1; 8 nucleotides agree with TRBD1. The CDR3 contains 17 residues. Germline CDR1 and CDR2: SEHNR and FQNEAQ (reference sequence). With 6 bases clipped from V and 4 bases from J, the junction kept 16 bases outside the gene matches. CDR3 nucleotides: TGTGCCAGCAGGCCTCAGGGGGCCGTGGGCCGAGGCACTGAAGCTTTCTTT. Its protein is CASRPQGAVGRGTEAFF.

CDR3 sequence: CASGGGTNYNEQFF. CDR3 DNA: TGCGCCAGCGGAGGTGGGACAAACTACAATGAGCAGTTCTTC. The chain couples TRBV5-1 to TRBJ2-1; maybe TRBD1 (6 bases). The CDR3 runs to 14 residues. The germline gives CDR1 SGHRS, CDR2 YFSETQ. Trimming left V 7 bases short and J 3 bases short, with 14 bases between.

V usage is TRBV19 and J usage is TRBJ2-7, with TRBD1 identical over 7 bases. The CDR3 extends over 15 amino acids. V trimming: 7 bases; J trimming: 2 bases; junction bases outside the gene matches: 11. Germline V gene lookup returns CDR1 LNHDA and CDR2 SQIVND (reference sequence). The DNA of the CDR3 is TGTGCCAGTAACCCATCCGGGACAGATCCCTACGAGCAGTACTTC. Its translation: CASNPSGTDPYEQYF.

This chain joins TRBV5-5 and TRBJ2-7; 13 bases line up with TRBD2. The length of the CDR3 is 17 residues. V gave up 3 bases and J gave up 0 bases; unmatched junction bases: 6. The V gene's germline CDR1 is SGHKS and CDR2 YYEKEE (reference sequence). In DNA form, the CDR3 reads TGTGCCAGCAGCTACCGGACTAGCGGGAGTAGCTCCTACGAGCAGTACTTC. This gives the protein CASSYRTSGSSSYEQYF.

This chain uses TRBV6-7 with TRBJ2-3, with a possible D match to TRBD2 (6 bases). Being an ORF, TRBV6-7 has a function that is uncertain. CDR3 size: 18 residues. Trimming pared 2 bases from V and 6 bases from J, leaving 24 bases between. The CDR3 nucleotides are TGTGCCAGCAGTTACAAGGTTCGACTAGAAGCACACGGCGATACGCAGTATTTT. Amino acids: CASSYKVRLEAHGDTQYF.

The rearrangement joins TRBV9 to TRBJ1-2, with D unclear. The CDR3 has 11 amino acids. Germline-derived CDR1 and CDR2 are SGDLS and YYNGEE. The V and J ends lost 3 bases and 6 bases respectively, with 6 bases between them. CDR3 loop: CASSGLHGYTF. DNA for the CDR3: TGTGCCAGCAGCGGATTGCATGGCTACACCTTC.

This clone was detected a few times. The chain links TRBV11-2 to TRBJ1-2; D is undetermined. The V end lost 4 bases, the J end lost 8 bases, and 5 bases lay between the germline ends. The germline V gene encodes CDR1 SGHAT and CDR2 FQNNGV. This CDR3 is built from 10 residues. CDR3 residues: CASSSPGYTF. CDR3 in DNA: TGTGCCAGCAGCTCACCCGGCTACACCTTC. The variable domain in full, with the rest retrieved from reference TRBV11-2 and TRBJ1-2, is EAGVAQSPRYKIIEKRQSVAFWCNPISGHATLYWYQQILGQGPKLLIQFQNNGVVDDSQLPKDRFSAERLKGVDSTLKIQPAKLEDSAVYLCASSSPGYTFGSGTRLTVV.

This clone was observed a few times. The gene calls are TRBV5-4 and TRBJ2-7, with D perhaps TRBD1 (6 bases). V was trimmed by 1 base and J by 10 bases, leaving 9 bases between them. The CDR3 consists of 11 residues. Germline CDR1 and CDR2: SGHNT and YYREEE (reference sequence). The CDR3 coding sequence is TGTGCCAGCAGCTTGACAGGGAGACAGTACTTC. Its protein is CASSLTGRQYF.

This CDR3 is CASSQGIPRGMNSPLHF. The CDR3 nucleotides are TGTGCCAGCAGCCAAGGTATACCGAGGGGCATGAATTCACCCCTCCACTTT. The V call is TRBV4-2, the J call TRBJ1-6; a weak D match, TRBD1 (5 bases). V shed 1 base and J shed 7 bases, with 17 bases lying between them. The CDR3 length is 17 residues. In germline, CDR1 is LGHNA, CDR2 YNFKEQ.

The rearrangement uses TRBV7-2 and TRBJ2-5; D not resolved. The germline V and J ends were trimmed by 0 bases and 5 bases, with 13 bases remaining between them. The CDR3 runs to 15 residues. Germline CDR1 SGHTA, CDR2 FQGNSA. Written as DNA, the CDR3 is TGTGCCAGCAGCTTAGCCTCGACAAGCTTTGAGACCCAGTACTTC. Amino acids: CASSLASTSFETQYF.

The chain links TRBV5-6 to TRBJ1-4; D might be TRBD1 (6 bases). The CDR3 covers 15 residues. V lost 4 bases and J lost 8, with 18 bases in between. Germline-derived CDR1 and CDR2 are SGHDT and YYEEEE. CDR3 sequence (DNA): TGTGCCAGCAGCCACCCTTCGGGGGCGGGGGAAAAACTGTTTTTT. This codes for CASSHPSGAGEKLFF. The whole variable domain, filled in from reference TRBV5-6 and TRBJ1-4, reads DAGVTQSPTHLIKTRGQQVTLRCSPKSGHDTVSWYQQALGQGPQFIFQYYEEEERQRGNFPDRFSGHQFPNYSSELNVNALLLGDSALYLCASSHPSGAGEKLFFGSGTQLSVL.

The chain links TRBV28 to TRBJ2-3, with TRBD1 matching 7 bases. The germline gives CDR1 MDHEN, CDR2 SYDVKM. The CDR3 is made up of 19 amino acids. Trimming at V came to 8 bases and at J to 0 bases, leaving 20 bases not matched to a gene. The CDR3 coding sequence is TGTGCCAGCCATAGTAGCCTTATCCGGACAGGAAAGAGCACAGATACGCAGTATTTT. Its translation is CASHSSLIRTGKSTDTQYF.

This rearrangement joins TRBV11-3 to TRBJ1-1; tentative D call: TRBD1 (6 bases). This CDR3 region has 14 residues. CDR1 is SGHNT, CDR2 YENEEA, per germline. With 5 bases removed from V and 3 bases from J, the gap between germline ends came to 13 bases. The CDR3, as DNA: TGTGCCAGCAGCGAGCAGGGGTCCCACACTGAAGCTTTCTTT. The encoded protein is CASSEQGSHTEAFF.

This clone has a single count. The gene calls are TRBV7-8 and TRBJ1-2; 7 positions match TRBD1. CDR3 length: 15 amino acids. CDR1 is SGHVS and CDR2 is FQNEAQ in the germline V gene. Losses at the gene ends were 5 bases for V and 0 bases for J; bases not matched to a gene: 6. DNA for the CDR3: TGTGCCAGCAGCCCCCGGGACAGCACTAACTATGGCTACACCTTC. This sequence encodes CASSPRDSTNYGYTF.

The rearrangement joins TRBV10-3 to TRBJ2-5; possible D gene TRBD2, 6 bases. Looked up from germline, CDR1 is ENHRY and CDR2 is SYGVKD. The CDR3 has 15 residues. With 11 bases removed from V and 2 bases from J, the gap between germline ends came to 21 bases. As DNA, the CDR3 is TGTGCCGCGGGGTCAAGGGCGGGTCCTCAAGAGACCCAGTACTTC. It is translated as CAAGSRAGPQETQYF.

V is TRBV5-1 and J is TRBJ2-5; a weak D match, TRBD2 (7 bases). This CDR3 is 15 amino acids long. Germline-derived CDR1 and CDR2 are SGHRS and YFSETQ. V lost 3 bases and J lost 5, with 17 bases in between. For the CDR3, the DNA is TGCGCCAGCAGCTCGTACGGGGGGCCGCAGGAGACCCAGTACTTC. As protein: CASSSYGGPQETQYF.

The genes are TRBV19 and TRBJ2-1; possible D gene TRBD1, 6 bases. The V gene lost 0 bases and the J gene lost 3 bases, with 12 bases spanning the gap. CDR1 and CDR2 from the germline V gene are LNHDA and SQIVND (reference sequence). There are 16 residues in the CDR3. The CDR3 sequence: CASSIDLPGDYNEQFF. The CDR3, as DNA: TGTGCCAGTAGTATAGATCTTCCAGGGGACTACAATGAGCAGTTCTTC.

The chain links TRBV7-2 to TRBJ2-7; TRBD2 aligns across 9 bases. From germline, CDR1 is SGHTA and CDR2 FQGNSA. V trimming: 1 base; J trimming: 6 bases; junction bases outside the gene matches: 7. The CDR3 length is 15 residues. The CDR3 sequence: CASSLGASGTTEQYF. CDR3 in DNA: TGTGCCAGCAGCTTAGGAGCTAGCGGGACCACCGAGCAGTACTTC.

The J gene is TRBJ1-2, the V gene TRBV28, with a weak D call TRBD1 (6 bases). The CDR3 has 14 residues. Between the trimmed V and J ends, which lost 3 bases and 1 base, there was a span of 9 bases. Germline values: CDR1 MDHEN, CDR2 SYDVKM. CDR3 in DNA: TGTGCCAGCAGTTTGCCAGGGGTTAACTATGGCTACACCTTC. It yields the protein CASSLPGVNYGYTF.